One sample yielded the 8 T cell receptor beta chains listed below, sequenced in a study of cytomegalovirus exposure and HLA in healthy donors. The PCR used 60 Vbeta and 13 Jbeta primers. Only in-frame clones appear in the TCRdb table, and some are missing; sequencing was by immunoSEQ multiplex PCR. The data show roughly 180,000 clones, roughly 77% seen once. The sequencing input was PBMCs. Source of these receptors: a woman aged 40 to 50 in good health and CMV-seropositive.

J is TRBJ2-3 and V is TRBV10-3, with 8 bases identical to TRBD1. The germline CDR1 and CDR2 sequences are ENHRY and SYGVKD. The CDR3 has 15 residues. V was pared by 5 bases and J by 2 bases, with 6 bases of the junction left unmatched. The DNA for the CDR3 is TGTGCCATCAGTAAGACAGGGGCGAACACAGATACGCAGTATTTT. Translated, it gives CAISKTGANTDTQYF.

This clone was seen just once. The chain joins TRBV5-1 to TRBJ2-1, with D perhaps TRBD2 (6 bases). CDR1 SGHRS and CDR2 YFSETQ come from the germline V gene. Deletions cut 4 bases from V and 5 bases from J, with 16 bases between. The CDR3 has 15 residues. CDR3: CASSHEPGRNNEQFF. CDR3 coding DNA: TGCGCCAGCAGCCATGAGCCGGGGAGGAACAATGAGCAGTTCTTC.

The J gene is TRBJ2-1, the V gene TRBV4-2; TRBD2 matches at 8 bases. The trim removed 0 bases at V and 4 bases at J, leaving 8 bases unmatched. The germline V gene encodes CDR1 LGHNA and CDR2 YNFKEQ. CDR3 size: 17 residues. The CDR3 here is CASSQDPAGVGYNEQFF. For the CDR3, the DNA is TGTGCCAGCAGCCAAGACCCAGCGGGAGTAGGTTACAATGAGCAGTTCTTC.

The gene calls are TRBV5-4 and TRBJ2-7, with 10 bases fitting TRBD1. V lost 2 bases and J lost 0; bases outside the gene matches: 17. CDR1 SGHNT and CDR2 YYREEE come from the germline V gene (reference sequence). The CDR3 runs to 20 residues. In DNA form, the CDR3 reads TGTGCCAGCAGCTTCGGGACAGGGGCCCTTCGTGTCACTAGCTCCTACGAGCAGTACTTC. Translating gives CASSFGTGALRVTSSYEQYF.

This chain uses TRBV7-2 with TRBJ2-3, with a weak D call TRBD1 (5 bases). CDR3 length equals 15 residues. The ends were cut back, 2 bases at V and 2 bases at J, with 11 bases in the middle. Germline-derived CDR1 and CDR2 are SGHTA and FQGNSA. CDR3 bases: TGTGCCAGCAGCTTACGTACAGGATTCACAGATACGCAGTATTTT. This codes for CASSLRTGFTDTQYF.

The chain uses TRBV19 and TRBJ1-5, with a possible D match to TRBD1 (5 bases). V was pared by 6 bases and J by 1 base, with 13 bases between. The CDR3 sequence is 15 residues long. CDR1 is LNHDA and CDR2 is SQIVND in the germline V gene (reference sequence). The CDR3 DNA follows: TGTGCCAGTAGCACCCTGGAGGGGAGCAATCAGCCCCAGCATTTT. Its protein product is CASSTLEGSNQPQHF. The full variable domain, in which reference TRBV19 and TRBJ1-5 provide the parts outside the CDR3, is DGGITQSPKYLFRKEGQNVTLSCEQNLNHDAMYWYRQDPGQGLRLIYYSQIVNDFQKGDIAEGYSVSREKKESFPLTVTSAQKNPTAFYLCASSTLEGSNQPQHFGDGTRLSIL.

The chain couples TRBV4-1 to TRBJ2-1; the match to TRBD2 covers 12 bases. CDR1 and CDR2 (germline): MGHRA, YSYEKL. Trimming at V came to 4 bases and at J to 4 bases, leaving 5 bases not matched to a gene. The CDR3 is 16 residues long. The CDR3 reads CASSPNLAGGYNEQFF. The DNA of the CDR3 is TGCGCCAGCAGCCCCAACCTAGCGGGAGGGTACAATGAGCAGTTCTTC.

The genes are TRBV9 and TRBJ1-1, with D tentatively TRBD1 (6 bases). The CDR3 is 13 amino acids. Germline V CDR1 and CDR2: SGDLS, YYNGEE. V gave up 6 bases and J gave up 2 bases, with 11 bases separating them. CDR3 region: CASTRDTNTEAFF. The CDR3 DNA sequence: TGTGCCAGCACCCGGGACACCAACACTGAAGCTTTCTTT.